This TCR beta chain was obtained from a study of T cells after yellow fever vaccination. This clonotype was counted ten times or more. Its cognate antigen is unknown. Study findings and constraints: Clonotype sharing between CD4 and CD8 compartments was small. Post-booster reappearance was seen for most primary-vaccination clones (about 96% CD4, roughly 88% CD8). A secondary response was less intense yet reached its peak sooner, at day 5 versus 15.

By 5'RACE template switching, TCR cDNA was produced, with a universal primer site and UMIs added in the process. A single record per CDR3 protein comes from TCRdb applying MiXCR to the 5' RACE reads. Among hundreds of thousands of distinct CDR3 sequences listed, roughly 8.7% were seen once. This CDR3 has 13 residues. V shed 5 bases and J shed 8 bases, with 13 bases lying between them. The germline V gene has CDR1 SGHTA and CDR2 FQGNSA. The source material was PBMCs, sampled on the day of the first yellow fever vaccination. The chain recombines TRBV7-2 with TRBJ2-1; D is unclear. The receptor comes from a man younger than 35 who received the YFV17D yellow fever vaccine. DNA of the CDR3: TGTGCCAGCAGCCCCCTATTCCGGGATGAGCAGTTCTTC. It is translated as CASSPLFRDEQFF.